Here is one T cell receptor beta chain with its context. Its target is unknown. The length of the CDR3 is 17 residues. With 1 base removed from V and 0 bases from J, the gap between germline ends came to 16 bases. CDR1 MGHDK and CDR2 SYGVNS come from the germline V gene. Sorting of live CD3+CD8+TCRalphabeta+ cells by PD-1 and/or TIGIT gave four subsets. This sample is drawn from a study of circulating CD8 cells and anti-PD-1 response in melanoma. About the study: About 45% of the 13 patients had prior targeted therapy or immunotherapy; seven did not. Points from the study as a whole: Published repertoire comparisons used only baseline and M1 samples. Expanded sorted subsets were checked for tumor reactivity using peptides. Clonotype sharing was highest between DPOS and TIGIT subsets.

Using around 14 ng of total RNA, TCR libraries were made with the QIAseq Immune Repertoire TCR panel. From the reads, TCRdb called clonotypes with MiXCR, one entry per CDR3 protein. The sample consists of fewer than 1,000 distinct CDR3 sequences, just over 5% of them appearing once. Specimen: CD8+ T cells from PBMCs, collected at baseline or after one month of anti-PD-1 therapy (not recorded which). The genes are TRBV25-1 and TRBJ2-7; tentative D call: TRBD1 (6 bases). This TCR derives from a human donor with melanoma. The CDR3 DNA is TGTGCCAGCAGTGAATGGGATACAGGGTCTAGCTCCTACGAGCAGTACTTC. As protein: CASSEWDTGSSSYEQYF.